The clone carrying this TCR beta chain was observed a few times. Its antigen is still unknown. In germline, CDR1 is LGHNA, CDR2 YNFKEQ. Trimming at V came to 1 base and at J to 6 bases, leaving 9 bases not matched to a gene. This CDR3 is 17 amino acids long. This sample was taken from a study of cytomegalovirus exposure and HLA in healthy donors. Whole-study context: Around 80 million unique TCR sequences came from HLA-typed donors in an early release. General study findings and limits: Using the classifier, cytomegalovirus status was reportedly diagnosed with high specificity and sensitivity. Researchers reported that a few CMV-associated chains were confirmed in vitro as CMV antigen-specific. A previous analysis found most TCR beta V segments productive roughly 90% or roughly 30% of the time.

This PCR relied on a set of 60 Vbeta primers and 13 Jbeta primers. Sequencing was performed with immunoSEQ multiplex PCR; in TCRdb, only in-frame clones are kept and a portion is missing. The table records 70,000 to 100,000 clones, less than 70% of them present only once. This receptor was taken from a middle-aged man in good health and CMV-seronegative. The sequencing input was PBMCs. The chain has TRBV4-2 and TRBJ2-1, with 10 bases identical to TRBD2. The DNA for the CDR3 is TGTGCCAGCAGCCAAGTCACTAGCGGGGACCTTGGCAATGAGCAGTTCTTC. Amino acid sequence: CASSQVTSGDLGNEQFF.